This TCR beta chain was found in a study of patients and donors after allogeneic stem cell transplantation. Each CDR3 protein gets one entry after TCRdb re-called the RT-PCR reads with MiXCR. This sample has more than 850,000 distinct CDR3 sequences, with about 20% found just once. Germline lookup yields CDR1 DFQATT and CDR2 SNEGSKA (reference sequence). The CDR3 runs to 15 residues. V dropped 0 bases and J dropped 4 bases, with 13 bases sitting between them. The clonotype was recovered from a human donor who was either an allogeneic HSCT recipient or a stem cell or donor lymphocyte infusion donor (not recorded which). It is not recorded whose cells these are; they may come from a transplant donor. Sequencing was done on a sample of blood, either unsorted or a sorted T cell fraction (not recorded which). The chain links TRBV20-1 to TRBJ2-1, with a possible D match to TRBD2 (5 bases). The DNA of the CDR3 is TGCAGTGCTAGAGATCACCAGCGGCCTTACAATGAGCAGTTCTTC. It is translated as CSARDHQRPYNEQFF.